This T cell receptor (beta chain) was captured by sequencing in a study of T cell clones after liver transplantation. Profiling relied on immunoSEQ multiplex PCR, and the TCRdb table lists in-frame clones only, not all of them. Altogether about 120,000 clones are present, roughly nine tenths being singletons, with the ten largest covering approximately 0.88%. Broader study findings: Post-transplant time points were not standardized, so conclusions are preliminary. Low donor cell numbers restricted donor-reactive repertoire measurement in a couple of subjects.

With respect to this clone: Its antigen is not identified. In the same sample, other DNA sequences code for this CDR3.

With 0 bases removed from V and 4 bases from J, the gap between germline ends came to 8 bases. The CDR3 runs 13 residues. Germline V gene sequence: CDR1 SGHRS, CDR2 YFSETQ. This TCR was sampled from a human patient who received a liver transplant. The T cells may partly be graft donor cells. The gene calls are TRBV5-1 and TRBJ2-7; D gene unclear. The material sequenced was CD4+ T cells from blood, taken 12 months after liver transplant. This chain's CDR3 is CASSLVAEYEQYF. DNA of the CDR3: TGCGCCAGCAGCTTGGTGGCGGAATACGAGCAGTACTTC.